These 19 T cell receptor beta chains came from one sample sequenced in a study of CXCR3-negative and CXCR3-positive naive CD8 T cells. Study-level results: More hydrophobic TRB CDR3s occurred in CXCR3-positive than in CXCR3-negative naive cells.

For these TCRs, the target antigens are not known. UMI-labeled TRB cDNA libraries were prepared by 5' RACE. Each CDR3 protein gets one entry in TCRdb, which reprocessed the 5' RACE reads and gives no DNA. The listing records about 98,000 distinct CDR3 sequences. Specimen: naive CXCR3+ CD8+ T cells from blood. Subset defined: CD45RO-CCR7+CD27+CD95- naive CD8+ T cells expressing CXCR3 (TNR3+). The receptor set was obtained from a human donor in good health. Some clones in this sample may be carry-over from other donors' samples.

This chain links TRBV2 with TRBJ2-1. The CDR3 totals 12 residues. The germline CDR1 and CDR2 sequences are SNHLY and FYNNEI. This chain's CDR3 is CASSDVQLSGFF.

The gene calls are TRBV28 and TRBJ1-6; TCRdb's D call, TRBD1, is unchecked because there is no DNA. The CDR3 spans 15 residues. CDR1 and CDR2 (germline): MDHEN, SYDVKM. The chain's CDR3 is CASSTSRVYNSPLHF.

V usage is TRBV7-8 and J usage is TRBJ1-1. This CDR3 spans 14 amino acids. CDR1 is SGHVS, CDR2 FQNEAQ, per germline. The CDR3 sequence is CASSFDRVNTEAFF.

The CDR3 reads CASSEYRGNQPQHF. This sequence joins TRBV4-1 and TRBJ1-5; as DNA is missing, the TRBD1 call by TCRdb cannot be tested. Germline assignment: CDR1 MGHRA and CDR2 YSYEKL. The CDR3 sequence is 14 residues long.

The rearrangement uses TRBV4-1 and TRBJ2-7. The CDR3 extends over 13 amino acids. Germline V gene data show CDR1 as MGHRA and CDR2 as YSYEKL. The CDR3 is CASSHNRAYEQYF.

The chain employs TRBV19 and TRBJ1-5. This CDR3 has 14 amino acids. Germline CDR1 and CDR2: LNHDA and SQIVND (reference sequence). CDR3 region: CASHDISGNQPQHF.

The chain combines TRBV7-2 with TRBJ2-7. The length of the CDR3 is 12 residues. Germline loops: CDR1 SGHTA, CDR2 FQGNSA. The CDR3 loop is CASSYTSYEQYF.

The chain has TRBV29-1 and TRBJ2-5; TCRdb reports TRBD1, a call that lacks DNA to check it against. This CDR3 has 12 residues. From germline, CDR1 is SQVTM and CDR2 ANQGSEA. The CDR3 protein is CSVQGWEETQYF.

CDR3 loop: CASSPGPGGQYEQYF. The chain uses TRBV7-2 and TRBJ2-7; lacking DNA, the TRBD1 call made by TCRdb goes unchecked. Germline V gene sequence: CDR1 SGHTA, CDR2 FQGNSA. CDR3 length: 15 residues.

The chain joins TRBV6-2 or TRBV6-3 to TRBJ1-5; without DNA, the TCRdb call of TRBD1 cannot be checked. Germline values: CDR1 MNHEY, CDR2 SVGEGT. This CDR3 has 13 amino acids. CDR3 sequence: CAREQGYNQPQHF.

The chain carries TRBV19 and TRBJ2-7; the D gene TCRdb calls, TRBD1, cannot be checked with no DNA. CDR3 size: 12 residues. Germline CDR1 and CDR2: LNHDA and SQIVND (reference sequence). The CDR3 here is CASSSDNYEQYF.

This rearrangement joins TRBV7-8 to TRBJ1-1. Germline V lookup: CDR1 SGHVS, CDR2 FQNEAQ. The CDR3 length is 17 residues. CDR3 sequence: CASSLALGSLSNTEAFF.

This chain links TRBV20-1 with TRBJ2-3; TCRdb calls TRBD1, which cannot be checked without DNA. The CDR3 has 14 amino acids. The germline V gene encodes CDR1 DFQATT and CDR2 SNEGSKA (reference sequence). The CDR3 sequence: CSASGQGNTDTQYF.

The CDR3 sequence: CASSIGLAVYNEQFF. This chain connects TRBV19 to TRBJ2-1. The CDR3 has 15 residues. The germline CDR1 and CDR2 sequences are LNHDA and SQIVND (reference sequence).

The CDR3 protein is CASSLATSGRSFGEQYF. The chain employs TRBV5-1 and TRBJ2-7; TCRdb calls TRBD2, which cannot be checked without DNA. This CDR3 is 17 amino acids long. CDR1 and CDR2 from the germline V gene are SGHRS and YFSETQ.

The chain joins TRBV3-1 to TRBJ2-5. Germline CDR1 is LGHDT and CDR2 is YNNKEL (reference sequence). The CDR3 has 16 amino acids. CDR3: CASSQVQHRWGETQYF.

The chain combines TRBV23-1 with TRBJ2-7; the TRBD2 assignment by TCRdb is unverifiable without DNA. TRBV23-1 belongs to the ORF category, with a function that is uncertain. This CDR3 spans 16 amino acids. The CDR3 region is CASSQPHPKAPYEQYF.

The chain is built from TRBV28 and TRBJ2-7; TCRdb calls TRBD1, which cannot be checked without DNA. The CDR3 is 13 amino acids. CDR1 and CDR2 from the germline V gene are MDHEN and SYDVKM. The CDR3 sequence is CASSLYRGGEQYF.

The chain links TRBV5-6 to TRBJ1-5. CDR1 and CDR2 (germline): SGHDT, YYEEEE. There are 13 residues in the CDR3. The CDR3 loop reads CASSLLGDQPQHF.